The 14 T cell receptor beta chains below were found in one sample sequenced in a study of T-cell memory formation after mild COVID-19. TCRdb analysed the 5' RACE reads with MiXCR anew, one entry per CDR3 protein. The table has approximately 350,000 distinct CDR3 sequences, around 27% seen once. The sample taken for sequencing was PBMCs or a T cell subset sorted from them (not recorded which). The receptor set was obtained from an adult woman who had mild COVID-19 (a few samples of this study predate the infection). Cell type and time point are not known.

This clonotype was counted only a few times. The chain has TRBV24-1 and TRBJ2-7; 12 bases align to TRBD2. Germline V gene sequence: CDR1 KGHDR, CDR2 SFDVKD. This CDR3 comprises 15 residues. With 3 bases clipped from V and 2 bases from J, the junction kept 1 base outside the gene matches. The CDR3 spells CATSDRTSGTYEQYF. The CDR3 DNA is TGTGCCACCAGTGATCGGACTAGCGGGACCTACGAGCAGTACTTC.

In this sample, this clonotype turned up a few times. The CDR3 DNA reads TGTGCCAGCAGCCATACAGAATCCTACGAGCAGTACTTC. Translated, it gives CASSHTESYEQYF. The chain links TRBV3-1 to TRBJ2-7; unclear D gene. CDR1 and CDR2 from the germline V gene are LGHDT and YNNKEL (reference sequence). CDR3 length: 13 amino acids. Trimming cost V 3 bases and J 1 base, with 7 bases left between them.

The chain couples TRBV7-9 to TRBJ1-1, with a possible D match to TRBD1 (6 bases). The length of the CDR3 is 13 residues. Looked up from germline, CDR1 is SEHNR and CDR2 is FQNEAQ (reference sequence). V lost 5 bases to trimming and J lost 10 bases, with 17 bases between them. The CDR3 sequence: CASSADRRMGAFF. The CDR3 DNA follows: TGTGCCAGCAGCGCCGACAGGCGAATGGGAGCTTTCTTT.

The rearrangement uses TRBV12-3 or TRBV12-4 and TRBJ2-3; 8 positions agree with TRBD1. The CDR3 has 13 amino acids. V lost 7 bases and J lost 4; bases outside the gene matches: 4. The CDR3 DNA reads TGTGCCAGCAACCCGACAGGGGCAGATACGCAGTATTTT. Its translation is CASNPTGADTQYF.

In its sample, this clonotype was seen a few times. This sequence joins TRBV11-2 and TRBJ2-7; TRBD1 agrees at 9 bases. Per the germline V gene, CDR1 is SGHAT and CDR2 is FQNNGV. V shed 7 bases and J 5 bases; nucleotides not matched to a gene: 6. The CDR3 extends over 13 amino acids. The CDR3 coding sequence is TGTGCCAGCACCCGGGACAGGGCCAACGAGCAGTACTTC. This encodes CASTRDRANEQYF.

For the CDR3, the DNA is TGTGCCAGCAGCGACGGGACTAGCGGGAGTTGGGATACGCAGTATTTT. Residues: CASSDGTSGSWDTQYF. The J gene is TRBJ2-3, the V gene TRBV27, with 14 bases aligning to TRBD2. V lost 6 bases to trimming and J lost 6 bases; unmatched junction nucleotides: 8. The length of the CDR3 is 16 residues. Germline CDR1 and CDR2: MNHEY and SMNVEV (reference sequence).

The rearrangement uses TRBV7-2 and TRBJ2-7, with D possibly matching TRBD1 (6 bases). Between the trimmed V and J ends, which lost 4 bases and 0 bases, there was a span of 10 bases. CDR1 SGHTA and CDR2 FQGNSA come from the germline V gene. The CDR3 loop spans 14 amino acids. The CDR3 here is CASSSDRRSYEQYF. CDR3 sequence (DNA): TGTGCCAGCAGCTCTGACAGGCGCTCCTACGAGCAGTACTTC.

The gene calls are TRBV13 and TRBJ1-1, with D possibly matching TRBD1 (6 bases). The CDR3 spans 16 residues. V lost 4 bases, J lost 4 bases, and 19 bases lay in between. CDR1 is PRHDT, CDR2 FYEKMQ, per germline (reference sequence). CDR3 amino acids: CASSSHQGNSGTEAFF. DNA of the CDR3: TGTGCCAGCAGCTCGCACCAGGGGAATTCGGGCACTGAAGCTTTCTTT.

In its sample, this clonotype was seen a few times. Written as DNA, the CDR3 is TGTGCCAGCAGCCTACACAAGGATATCGATGAGCAGTTCTTC. Amino acids: CASSLHKDIDEQFF. The chain recombines TRBV21-1 with TRBJ2-1. TRBV21-1 is a recognized pseudogene. The CDR3 totals 14 residues.

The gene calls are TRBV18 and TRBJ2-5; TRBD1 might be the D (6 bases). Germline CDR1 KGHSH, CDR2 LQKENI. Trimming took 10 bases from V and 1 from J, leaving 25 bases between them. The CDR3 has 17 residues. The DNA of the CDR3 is TGTGCCACCAGATCAGCACAGGGAAAACTGAGCCAAGAGACCCAGTACTTC. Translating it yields CATRSAQGKLSQETQYF.

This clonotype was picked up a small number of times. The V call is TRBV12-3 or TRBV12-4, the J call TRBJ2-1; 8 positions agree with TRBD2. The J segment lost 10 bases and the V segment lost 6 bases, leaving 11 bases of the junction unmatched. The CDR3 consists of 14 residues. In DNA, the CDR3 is TGTGCCAGCAGCGGACTAGCTTTCGTTGAGGAGCAGTTCTTC. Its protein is CASSGLAFVEEQFF.

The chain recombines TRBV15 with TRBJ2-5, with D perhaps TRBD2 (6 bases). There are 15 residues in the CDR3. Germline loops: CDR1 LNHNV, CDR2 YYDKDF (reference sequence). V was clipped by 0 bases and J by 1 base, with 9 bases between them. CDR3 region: CATSRDLGGQETQYF. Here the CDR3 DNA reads TGTGCCACCAGCAGAGATCTGGGGGGCCAAGAGACCCAGTACTTC. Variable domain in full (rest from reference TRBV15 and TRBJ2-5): DAMVIQNPRYQVTQFGKPVTLSCSQTLNHNVMYWYQQKSSQAPKLLFHYYDKDFNNEADTPDNFQSRRPNTSFCFLDIRSPGLGDTAMYLCATSRDLGGQETQYFGPGTRLLVL.

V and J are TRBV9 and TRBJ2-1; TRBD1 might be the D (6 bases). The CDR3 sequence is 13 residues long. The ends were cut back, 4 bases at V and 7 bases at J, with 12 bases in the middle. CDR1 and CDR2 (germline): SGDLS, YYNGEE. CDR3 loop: CASSSVQGNEQFF. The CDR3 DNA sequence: TGTGCCAGCAGCTCAGTACAGGGAAATGAGCAGTTCTTC.

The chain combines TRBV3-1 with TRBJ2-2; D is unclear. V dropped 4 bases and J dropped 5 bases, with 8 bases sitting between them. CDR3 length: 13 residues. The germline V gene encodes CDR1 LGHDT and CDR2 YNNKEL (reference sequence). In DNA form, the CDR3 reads TGTGCCAGCAGCCGACGACGGACCGGGGAGCTGTTTTTT. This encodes CASSRRRTGELFF.